The 23 T cell receptor beta chains below were found in one sample sequenced in a study of OX40 agonist ivuxolimab in advanced cancers. The table came from immunoSEQ multiplex PCR; TCRdb's copy has only in-frame clones and leaves some out. The table records tens of thousands of clones, about 80% of them present only once. The input for sequencing was CD4+ or CD8+ T cells sorted from blood, taken in a trial of the OX40 agonist ivuxolimab. The receptor set was obtained from an adult with an advanced solid tumor such as melanoma, head and neck, liver or kidney cancer.

This clone has a handful of counts. The V gene is TRBV5-3, the J gene TRBJ1-2; maybe TRBD1 (6 bases). TRBV5-3 is an ORF, with its function uncertain. The CDR3 totals 12 residues. The ends were cut back, 3 bases at V and 9 bases at J, with 12 bases in the middle. The CDR3 region is CARSCDRPSYTF. The CDR3 coding sequence is TGTGCCAGAAGCTGTGACAGGCCTAGCTACACCTTC.

The V and J genes are TRBV4-1 and TRBJ1-5; D perhaps matches TRBD1 (6 bases). The CDR3 extends over 17 amino acids. V lost 5 bases and J 1 base, leaving 18 bases between the germline ends. Per germline, CDR1 MGHRA and CDR2 YSYEKL. For the CDR3, the DNA is TGCGCCAGCAGCTCTAGCGGGGGCCCGGGAAGCAATCAGCCCCAGCATTTT. Residues: CASSSSGGPGSNQPQHF.

This chain connects TRBV27 to TRBJ2-1; 7 bases agree with TRBD2. The CDR3 is 16 residues long. CDR1 and CDR2 from the germline V gene are MNHEY and SMNVEV (reference sequence). V lost 7 bases and J lost 0; bases outside the gene matches: 9. In DNA form, the CDR3 reads TGTGCCAGCAACAACCTAGCGGCCAGCTCCTACAATGAGCAGTTCTTC. Amino acid sequence: CASNNLAASSYNEQFF.

This clone was picked up one time. This chain uses TRBV4-2 with TRBJ2-5; possibly TRBD2 for D (5 bases). Trimming cost V 4 bases and J 4 bases, with 10 bases left between them. The CDR3 has 13 amino acids. CDR1 is LGHNA, CDR2 YNFKEQ, per germline. DNA for the CDR3: TGTGCCAGCAGCCTGGACTCTCGAGAGACCCAGTACTTC. Its translation: CASSLDSRETQYF.

This chain uses TRBV29-1 with TRBJ2-2; 8 nucleotides agree with TRBD1. V was clipped by 4 bases and J by 6 bases; unmatched bases: 7. Germline loops: CDR1 SQVTM, CDR2 ANQGSEA. The CDR3 totals 14 residues. Here the CDR3 reads CSVGQGAWAGELFF. As DNA, the CDR3 is TGCAGCGTTGGGCAGGGGGCGTGGGCCGGGGAGCTGTTTTTT.

As DNA, the CDR3 is TGTGCCAGCAGCTTAGTCGAGGGACTCTACGAGCAGTACTTC. It yields the protein CASSLVEGLYEQYF. This chain uses TRBV7-2 with TRBJ2-5; possible D gene TRBD2, 6 bases. The J call may not be correct, given that the DNA end is closer to TRBJ2-7. Germline assignment: CDR1 SGHTA and CDR2 FQGNSA. There are 14 residues in the CDR3.

This chain uses TRBV18 with TRBJ1-4, with 10 bases fitting TRBD1. V trimming: 6 bases; J trimming: 5 bases; junction bases outside the gene matches: 6. Germline CDR1 reads KGHSH; CDR2 reads LQKENI. This CDR3 region has 15 residues. In DNA form, the CDR3 reads TGTGCCAGCTCGAGGGACAGGGGATGGAATGAAAAACTGTTTTTT. Translation gives CASSRDRGWNEKLFF.

V and J are TRBV2 and TRBJ1-2; perhaps TRBD1 as D (5 bases). V lost 1 base, J lost 4 bases, and 7 bases lay in between. CDR3 length equals 13 residues. Germline CDR1 and CDR2: SNHLY and FYNNEI. In DNA form, the CDR3 reads TGTGCCAGCAGTGAAGGGGGGGGCTATGGCTACACCTTC. It translates to CASSEGGGYGYTF.

DNA of the CDR3: TGTGCCAGCAGTGCGGGACTAGCGGGACTCTACGAGCAGTACTTC. This sequence encodes CASSAGLAGLYEQYF. The gene calls are TRBV27 and TRBJ2-7; 13 nucleotides line up with TRBD2. The CDR3 is made up of 15 amino acids. CDR1 and CDR2 from the germline V gene are MNHEY and SMNVEV (reference sequence). Trimming at V came to 5 bases and at J to 3 bases, leaving 4 bases not matched to a gene.

The chain joins TRBV5-1 to TRBJ2-7; D unresolved. V lost 4 bases and J lost 0, with 11 bases in between. This CDR3 comprises 14 residues. Germline values: CDR1 SGHRS, CDR2 YFSETQ. CDR3 amino acids: CASSPTSGSYEQYF. The CDR3 DNA follows: TGCGCCAGCAGCCCGACCTCTGGCTCCTACGAGCAGTACTTC.

This clone appeared once. The chain links TRBV6-5 to TRBJ1-5; tentatively, D is TRBD1 (5 bases). Germline CDR1 reads MNHEY; CDR2 reads SVGAGI. Deletions cut 4 bases from V and 4 bases from J, with 8 bases between. The CDR3 runs 13 residues. This CDR3 is CASSWGVNQPQHF. The CDR3 coding sequence is TGTGCCAGCAGTTGGGGGGTAAATCAGCCCCAGCATTTT.

The rearrangement uses TRBV19 and TRBJ2-5; D is unresolved. V shed 7 bases and J shed 4 bases, with 7 bases lying between them. The germline CDR1 and CDR2 sequences are LNHDA and SQIVND (reference sequence). CDR3 length: 11 residues. In DNA, the CDR3 is TGTGCCAGTACAGAAGGAGAGACCCAGTACTTC. Translation gives CASTEGETQYF.

The chain uses TRBV7-2 and TRBJ1-2; D not certain. V lost 3 bases and J 5 bases, leaving 10 bases between the germline ends. The CDR3 length is 13 residues. Germline CDR1 SGHTA, CDR2 FQGNSA. The CDR3 protein is CASSFEGRYGYTF. The CDR3 DNA sequence: TGTGCCAGCAGCTTCGAGGGAAGGTATGGCTACACCTTC.

This chain connects TRBV6-1 to TRBJ2-2; D is unresolved. There are 15 residues in the CDR3. Germline V gene data show CDR1 as MNHNS and CDR2 as SASEGT. V gave up 0 bases and J gave up 3 bases, with 8 bases separating them. The DNA for the CDR3 is TGTGCCAGCAGTGAAGCTCTAGTAGACACCGGGGAGCTGTTTTTT. This translates into CASSEALVDTGELFF.

This chain joins TRBV7-3 and TRBJ2-1, with 15 nucleotides matching TRBD2. With V trimmed by 1 base and J by 0 bases, 7 bases remained unmatched. CDR1 SGHTA and CDR2 FQGTGA come from the germline V gene. CDR3 length: 20 residues. CDR3 protein: CASSLNPRTSGRASYNEQFF. As DNA, the CDR3 is TGTGCCAGCAGCTTAAATCCCCGGACTAGCGGGAGGGCCTCCTACAATGAGCAGTTCTTC.

This clone was seen once. V is TRBV5-1 and J is TRBJ2-7, with D possibly TRBD1 on 6 matching bases. The CDR3 runs to 14 residues. Trimming pared 4 bases from V and 3 bases from J, leaving 14 bases between. Germline V gene sequence: CDR1 SGHRS, CDR2 YFSETQ. The CDR3 reads CASSPRTESYEQYF. For the CDR3, the DNA is TGCGCCAGCAGCCCTAGGACAGAAAGCTACGAGCAGTACTTC.

V is TRBV14 and J is TRBJ2-1; 10 nucleotides match TRBD2. The CDR3 has 19 residues. Germline V gene sequence: CDR1 SGHDN, CDR2 FVKESK. After removal of 0 bases from V and 3 bases from J, the junction contained 11 bases not matched to a gene. As DNA, the CDR3 is TGTGCCAGCAGCCAAGAAAGCTCCTCGACTAGCGGGTACTACAATGAGCAGTTCTTC. This sequence encodes CASSQESSSTSGYYNEQFF.

The chain recombines TRBV19 with TRBJ1-1; D is unclear. The CDR3 consists of 14 residues. The germline CDR1 and CDR2 sequences are LNHDA and SQIVND (reference sequence). V was clipped by 7 bases and J by 4 bases, with 16 bases between them. The CDR3 DNA reads TGTGCCAGTATGACGAACAGTCCACTCACTGAAGCTTTCTTT. Amino acid sequence: CASMTNSPLTEAFF. Together with reference TRBV19 and TRBJ1-1, the CDR3 gives the full variable domain: DGGITQSPKYLFRKEGQNVTLSCEQNLNHDAMYWYRQDPGQGLRLIYYSQIVNDFQKGDIAEGYSVSREKKESFPLTVTSAQKNPTAFYLCASMTNSPLTEAFFGQGTRLTVV.

The chain is built from TRBV5-1 and TRBJ1-3; the D gene is possibly TRBD1 (5 bases). CDR1 SGHRS and CDR2 YFSETQ come from the germline V gene. The CDR3 consists of 15 residues. V gave up 1 base and J gave up 2 bases, with 10 bases separating them. The CDR3 sequence is CASSLIWGTGNTIYF. DNA for the CDR3: TGCGCCAGCAGCTTGATCTGGGGGACTGGAAACACCATATATTTT.

The genes are TRBV29-1 and TRBJ2-5; TRBD2 agrees at 8 bases. CDR1 and CDR2 (germline): SQVTM, ANQGSEA. This CDR3 comprises 16 residues. J gave up 3 bases and V 3 bases, and 12 bases lay outside the gene matches. Here the CDR3 DNA reads TGCAGCGTTGACGGGTTAGCGGGGACCTACGAAGAGACCCAGTACTTC. Translating it yields CSVDGLAGTYEETQYF.

The rearrangement uses TRBV7-3 and TRBJ2-2; D is undetermined. The germline V gene encodes CDR1 SGHTA and CDR2 FQGTGA. The CDR3 has 14 residues. The V end lost 2 bases, the J end lost 4 bases, and 8 bases lay between the germline ends. CDR3 sequence reads: CASSLVGTTGELFF. CDR3 DNA sequence: TGTGCCAGCAGCTTAGTGGGTACCACCGGGGAGCTGTTTTTT.

CDR3 sequence: CAIAGVYDTGELFF. The CDR3 bases are TGTGCCATCGCCGGGGTGTATGACACCGGGGAGCTGTTTTTT. The chain has TRBV10-3 and TRBJ2-2, with TRBD2 as a possible D gene (5 bases). V gave up 8 bases and J gave up 3 bases, with 13 bases separating them. CDR3 size: 14 residues. Germline assignment: CDR1 ENHRY and CDR2 SYGVKD.

This clone occurred once. The chain joins TRBV18 to TRBJ1-4; D is perhaps TRBD1 (5 bases). The CDR3 contains 13 residues. Trimming pared 4 bases from V and 5 bases from J, leaving 8 bases between. Looked up from germline, CDR1 is KGHSH and CDR2 is LQKENI. CDR3 sequence reads: CASSLRQNEKLFF. The CDR3 bases are TGTGCCAGCTCACTTAGACAGAATGAAAAACTGTTTTTT.